A single T cell receptor (beta chain) is shown here with its context. This clone turned up a few times. Its antigen specificity is not known. Base qualities are not at hand, and no much larger clone is one base apart. The data derive from a study of blood T cell repertoires in COVID-19 (dated by TCRdb to the early 2020s). In terms of the full investigation: The collaborator samples originated in the United States, Italy and Spain and spanned the acute and convalescent phases of COVID-19. The material from the prospective study consisted of cDNA or gDNA derived from T cells, B-cell-depleted T cells, or PBMCs. Subjects who had been exposed to COVID-19, were actively infected with it, or had recovered from it provided the deeply sampled blood TCRbeta repertoires that made up the dataset. The repertoires were released in a freely available public database meant as a resource for research on the immune response to SARS-CoV-2. The samples were drawn from the first 160 participants of the ongoing ImmuneRACE study and from some 1,300 subjects provided by 6 global collaborators. Nearly every sample came with metadata listing a de-identified subject ID, COVID-19 status, age in years and sex. Where available, HLA class I and class II types were taken from metadata supplied by the sample provider and were not determined by assay-based typing.

Participants in the prospective study were enrolled through a virtual design, were aged roughly 18 to 95 years, and lived in fewer than 30 United States geographic areas. In the prospective study, participants were assigned to cohorts based on the clinical history participants reported in a screening survey and a study questionnaire. Recovered participants in ImmuneRACE Cohort 3 were defined as having two consecutive negative NP/OP PCR tests, clearance from a healthcare professional, or resolution of symptoms. In the prospective study, whole blood, serum and a nasopharyngeal or oropharyngeal swab were collected from each participant by mobile phlebotomists. Over a roughly 2-month period, participants in the prospective study had the option of providing additional blood draws and questionnaires. Before DNA extraction, blood samples from the prospective study were shipped at room temperature or frozen.

TCRbeta CDR3 regions were amplified from genomic DNA using the immunoSEQ Assay, a bias-controlled multiplex PCR. The study's own analysis went as follows. Within the assay, amplification of reference gene primers was used to estimate how many nucleated cells each sample contained. To quantify the absolute abundance of each unique TCRbeta CDR3 rearrangement, sequence reads were collapsed and filtered. Productive Simpson clonality was computed per sample as the square root of Simpson's diversity index over productive rearrangements. Not all clones reach the TCRdb copy of this immuneACCESS table, which keeps in-frame sequences only. Checked studies attribute under half of the gap to unresolved V genes and leave the rest unexplained. V and J calls and clone size follow that table, whereas D and trimming were derived from the DNA. This sample is represented by about 180,000 clones; about 82% of them were singletons. The ten largest make up 7.5% to 10% of the sample.

General study outcomes and caveats: How much clinical and demographic metadata was included differed by source and by participant, and the metadata was provided uncurated.

Sequencing used PBMCs or T cells enriched from blood (not recorded which). This sequence was found in a woman in her 30s who had recovered from COVID-19.

The CDR3 sequence is CASSQGTSREQFF. The sequenced DNA is TGTGCCAGCAGCCAAGGGACTAGTCGAGAGCAGTTCTTC. Recombination joined TRBV14 with TRBJ2-1, with TRBD2 matching 7 junction bases. Trimming leaves V shorter by 1 base and J shorter by 10 bases, with the junction holding 4 bases beyond the gene matches. Based on the germline V gene, the CDR1 and CDR2 sequences are SGHDN and FVKESK. From its cysteine to its phenylalanine, the CDR3 spans 13 amino acids. The only DNA kept is the CDR3, 39 bases in frame from the first base.